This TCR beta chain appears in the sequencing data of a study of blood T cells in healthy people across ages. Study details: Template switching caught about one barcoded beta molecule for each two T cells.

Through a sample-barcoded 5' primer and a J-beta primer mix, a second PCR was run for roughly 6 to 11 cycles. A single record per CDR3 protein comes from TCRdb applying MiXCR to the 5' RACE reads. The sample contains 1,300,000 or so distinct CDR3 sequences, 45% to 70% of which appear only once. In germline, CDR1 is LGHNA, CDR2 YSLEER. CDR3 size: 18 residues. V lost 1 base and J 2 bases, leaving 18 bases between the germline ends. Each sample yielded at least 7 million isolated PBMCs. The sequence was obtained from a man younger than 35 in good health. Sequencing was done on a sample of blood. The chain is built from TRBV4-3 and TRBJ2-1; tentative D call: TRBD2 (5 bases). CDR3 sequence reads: CASSQGPGVARTYNEQFF. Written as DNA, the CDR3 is TGCGCCAGCAGCCAAGGACCTGGGGTAGCGAGGACCTACAATGAGCAGTTCTTC.